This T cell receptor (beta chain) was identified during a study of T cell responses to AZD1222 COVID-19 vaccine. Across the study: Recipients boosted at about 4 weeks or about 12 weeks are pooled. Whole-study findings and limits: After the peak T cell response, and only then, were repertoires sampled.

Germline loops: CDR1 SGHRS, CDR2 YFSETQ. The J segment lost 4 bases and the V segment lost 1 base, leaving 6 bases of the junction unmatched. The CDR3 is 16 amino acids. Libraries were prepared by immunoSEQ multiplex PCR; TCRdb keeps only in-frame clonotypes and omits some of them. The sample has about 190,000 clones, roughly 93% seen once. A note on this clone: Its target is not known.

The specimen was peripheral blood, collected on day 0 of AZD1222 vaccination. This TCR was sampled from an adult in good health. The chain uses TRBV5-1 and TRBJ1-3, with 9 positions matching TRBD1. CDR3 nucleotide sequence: TGCGCCAGCAGCTTGAAGGGACAGGGAACCGGAAACACCATATATTTT. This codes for CASSLKGQGTGNTIYF.